This T cell receptor beta chain originates from a study of beta chain features in type 1 diabetes. General study findings and limits: Compared with healthy donors, patients appeared to share more similar naive, central memory and regulatory TCRB repertoires. Individuals with type 1 diabetes displayed fewer insertions and more deletions at VDJ junctions.

Purity exceeding 95% was reached by all sorted populations. The CDR3 loop spans 11 amino acids. Germline V gene lookup returns CDR1 MDHEN and CDR2 SYDVKM. The V end was cut by 2 bases, the J end by 13 bases, with 12 bases between. The study reverse transcribed the entire isolated RNA, so it sequenced expressed TCRB transcripts. Measured with immunoSEQ multiplex PCR; TCRdb has only the in-frame clones, and not every one. The sample has some 44,000 clones; just over 50% are singletons. Note on this clone: The target antigen is unknown.

Sequenced material: Tregs from blood. The gene calls are TRBV28 and TRBJ2-7; perhaps TRBD1 as D (6 bases). This receptor was obtained from a woman aged 18-29 years in good health. CDR3 DNA: TGTGCCAGCAGTTTACAGGGGCTGGTATACTTC. Amino acid sequence: CASSLQGLVYF.